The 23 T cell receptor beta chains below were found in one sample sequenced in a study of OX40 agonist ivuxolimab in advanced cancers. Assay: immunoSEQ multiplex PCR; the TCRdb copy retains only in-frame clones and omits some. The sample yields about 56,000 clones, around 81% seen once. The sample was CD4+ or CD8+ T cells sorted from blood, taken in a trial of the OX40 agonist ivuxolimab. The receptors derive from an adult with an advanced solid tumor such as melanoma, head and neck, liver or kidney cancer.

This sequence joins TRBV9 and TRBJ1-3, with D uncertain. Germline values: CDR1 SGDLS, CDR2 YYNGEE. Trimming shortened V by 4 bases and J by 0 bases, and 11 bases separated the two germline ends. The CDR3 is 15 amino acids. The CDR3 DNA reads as TGTGCCAGCAGCACAGACGGGAGCTCTGGAAACACCATATATTTT. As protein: CASSTDGSSGNTIYF.

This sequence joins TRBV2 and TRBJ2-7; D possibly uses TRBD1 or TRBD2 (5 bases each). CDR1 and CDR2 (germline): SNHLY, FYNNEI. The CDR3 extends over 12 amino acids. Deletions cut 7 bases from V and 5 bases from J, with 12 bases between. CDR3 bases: TGTGCCAGCAAGTATGGGGGTAACGAGCAGTACTTC. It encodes CASKYGGNEQYF. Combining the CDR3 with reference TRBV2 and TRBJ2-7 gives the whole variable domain EPEVTQTPSHQVTQMGQEVILRCVPISNHLYFYWYRQILGQKVEFLVSFYNNEISEKSEIFDDQFSVERPDGSNFTLKIRSTKLEDSAMYFCASKYGGNEQYFGPGTRLTVT.

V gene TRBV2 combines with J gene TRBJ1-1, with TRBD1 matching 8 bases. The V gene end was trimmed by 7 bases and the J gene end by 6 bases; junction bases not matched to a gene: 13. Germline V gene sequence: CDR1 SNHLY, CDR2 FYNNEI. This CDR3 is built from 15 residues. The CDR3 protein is CASNGPLGQAPEAFF. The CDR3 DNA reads TGTGCCAGCAATGGACCCTTGGGACAGGCCCCTGAAGCTTTCTTT. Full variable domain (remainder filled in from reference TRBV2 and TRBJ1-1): EPEVTQTPSHQVTQMGQEVILRCVPISNHLYFYWYRQILGQKVEFLVSFYNNEISEKSEIFDDQFSVERPDGSNFTLKIRSTKLEDSAMYFCASNGPLGQAPEAFFGQGTRLTVV.

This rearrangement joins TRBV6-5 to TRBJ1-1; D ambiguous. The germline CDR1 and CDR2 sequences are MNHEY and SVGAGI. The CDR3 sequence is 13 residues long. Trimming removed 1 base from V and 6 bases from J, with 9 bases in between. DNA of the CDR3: TGTGCCAGCAGTTACTACAAGGGAGCTGAAGCTTTCTTT. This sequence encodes CASSYYKGAEAFF.

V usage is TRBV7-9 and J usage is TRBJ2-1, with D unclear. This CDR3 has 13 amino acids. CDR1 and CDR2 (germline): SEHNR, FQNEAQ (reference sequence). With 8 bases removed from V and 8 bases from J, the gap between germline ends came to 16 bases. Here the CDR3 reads CASLTAVDDEQFF. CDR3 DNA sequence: TGTGCCAGCTTAACTGCTGTGGACGATGAGCAGTTCTTC.

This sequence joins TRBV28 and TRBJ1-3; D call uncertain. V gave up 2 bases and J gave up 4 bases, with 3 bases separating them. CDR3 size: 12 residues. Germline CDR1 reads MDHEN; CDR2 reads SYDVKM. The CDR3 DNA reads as TGTGCCAGCAGTTTAAAGGGAAACACCATATATTTT. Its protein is CASSLKGNTIYF.

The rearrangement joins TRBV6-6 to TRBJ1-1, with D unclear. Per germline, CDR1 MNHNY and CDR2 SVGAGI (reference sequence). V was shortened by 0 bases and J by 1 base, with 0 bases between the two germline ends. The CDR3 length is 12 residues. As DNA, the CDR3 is TGTGCCAGCAGTTACTCGAACACTGAAGCTTTCTTT. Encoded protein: CASSYSNTEAFF.

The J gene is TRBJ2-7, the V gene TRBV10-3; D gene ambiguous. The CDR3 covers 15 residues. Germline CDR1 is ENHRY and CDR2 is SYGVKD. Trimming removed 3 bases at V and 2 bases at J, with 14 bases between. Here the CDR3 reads CAISDVGLDPYEQYF. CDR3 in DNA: TGTGCCATCAGTGATGTCGGGCTGGACCCCTACGAGCAGTACTTC.

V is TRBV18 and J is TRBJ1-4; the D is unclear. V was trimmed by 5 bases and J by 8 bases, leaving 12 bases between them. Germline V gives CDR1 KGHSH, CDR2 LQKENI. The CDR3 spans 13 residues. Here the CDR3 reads CASSTYAVEKLFF. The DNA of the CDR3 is TGTGCCAGCTCAACATACGCAGTCGAAAAACTGTTTTTT.

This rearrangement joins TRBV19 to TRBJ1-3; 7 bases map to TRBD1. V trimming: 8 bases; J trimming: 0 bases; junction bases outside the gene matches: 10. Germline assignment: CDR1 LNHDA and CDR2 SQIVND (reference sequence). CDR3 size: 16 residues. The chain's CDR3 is CASRPQGPSSGNTIYF. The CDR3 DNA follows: TGTGCCAGTCGACCACAGGGGCCTAGCTCTGGAAACACCATATATTTT.

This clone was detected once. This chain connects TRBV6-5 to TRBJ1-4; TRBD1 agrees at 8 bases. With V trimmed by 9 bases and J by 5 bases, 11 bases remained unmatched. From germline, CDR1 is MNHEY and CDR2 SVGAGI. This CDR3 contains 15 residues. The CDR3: CASGQGWGENEKLFF. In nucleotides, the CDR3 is TGTGCCAGTGGACAGGGTTGGGGTGAAAATGAAAAACTGTTTTTT.

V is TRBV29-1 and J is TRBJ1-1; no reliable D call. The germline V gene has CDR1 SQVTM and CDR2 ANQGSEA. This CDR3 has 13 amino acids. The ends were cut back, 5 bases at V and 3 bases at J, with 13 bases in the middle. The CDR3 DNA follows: TGCAGCGTTCATACGGGGATTTACACTGAAGCTTTCTTT. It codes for CSVHTGIYTEAFF. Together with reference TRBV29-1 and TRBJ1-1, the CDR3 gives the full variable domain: SAVISQKPSRDICQRGTSLTIQCQVDSQVTMMFWYRQQPGQSLTLIATANQGSEATYESGFVIDKFPISRPNLTFSTLTVSNMSPEDSSIYLCSVHTGIYTEAFFGQGTRLTVV.

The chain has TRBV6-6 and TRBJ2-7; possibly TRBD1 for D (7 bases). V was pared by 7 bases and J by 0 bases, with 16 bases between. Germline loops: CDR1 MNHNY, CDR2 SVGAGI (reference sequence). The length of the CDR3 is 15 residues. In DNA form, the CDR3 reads TGTGCCAGCACCAAGAGACAGGGAGGCTCCTACGAGCAGTACTTC. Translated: CASTKRQGGSYEQYF.

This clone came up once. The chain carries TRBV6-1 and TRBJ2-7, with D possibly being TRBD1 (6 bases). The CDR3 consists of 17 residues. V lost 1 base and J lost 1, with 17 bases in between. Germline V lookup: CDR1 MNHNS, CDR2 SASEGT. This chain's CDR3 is CASSEGRQAKISYEQYF. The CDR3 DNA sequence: TGTGCCAGCAGTGAAGGTAGACAGGCCAAAATTTCCTACGAGCAGTACTTC.

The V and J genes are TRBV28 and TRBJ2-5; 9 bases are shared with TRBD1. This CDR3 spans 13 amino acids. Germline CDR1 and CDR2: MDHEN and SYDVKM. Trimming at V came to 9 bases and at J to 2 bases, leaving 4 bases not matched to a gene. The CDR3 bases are TGTGCCAGTCGACAGGGGGGACAAGAGACCCAGTACTTC. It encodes CASRQGGQETQYF.

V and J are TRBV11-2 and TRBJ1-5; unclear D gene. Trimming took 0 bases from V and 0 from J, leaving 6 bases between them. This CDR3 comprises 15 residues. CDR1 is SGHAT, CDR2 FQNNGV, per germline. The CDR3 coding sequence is TGTGCCAGCAGCTTAGAGGCAGCTAGCAATCAGCCCCAGCATTTT. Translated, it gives CASSLEAASNQPQHF.

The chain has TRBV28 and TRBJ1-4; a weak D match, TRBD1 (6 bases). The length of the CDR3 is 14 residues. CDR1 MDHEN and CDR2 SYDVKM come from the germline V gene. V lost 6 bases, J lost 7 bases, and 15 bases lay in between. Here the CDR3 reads CASSPGGRSEKLFF. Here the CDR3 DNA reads TGTGCCAGCAGCCCCGGGGGGCGGAGTGAAAAACTGTTTTTT.

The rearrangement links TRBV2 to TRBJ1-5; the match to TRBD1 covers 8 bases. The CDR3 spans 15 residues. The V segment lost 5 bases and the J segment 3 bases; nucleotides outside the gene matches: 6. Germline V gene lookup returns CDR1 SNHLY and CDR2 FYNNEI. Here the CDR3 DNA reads TGTGCCAGCAGTCGACAGGGGTTAGACAATCAGCCCCAGCATTTT. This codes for CASSRQGLDNQPQHF.

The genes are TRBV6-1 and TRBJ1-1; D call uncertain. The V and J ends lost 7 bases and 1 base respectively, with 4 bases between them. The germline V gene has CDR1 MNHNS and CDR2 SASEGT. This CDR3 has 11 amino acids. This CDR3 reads CASKSNTEAFF. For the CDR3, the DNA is TGTGCCAGCAAATCGAACACTGAAGCTTTCTTT.

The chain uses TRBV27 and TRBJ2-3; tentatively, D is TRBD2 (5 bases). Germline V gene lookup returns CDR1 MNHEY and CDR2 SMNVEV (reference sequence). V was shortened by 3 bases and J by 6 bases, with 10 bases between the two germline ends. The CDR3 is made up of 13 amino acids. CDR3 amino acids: CASSFARGDTQYF. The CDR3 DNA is TGTGCCAGCAGTTTCGCCCGAGGGGATACGCAGTATTTT.

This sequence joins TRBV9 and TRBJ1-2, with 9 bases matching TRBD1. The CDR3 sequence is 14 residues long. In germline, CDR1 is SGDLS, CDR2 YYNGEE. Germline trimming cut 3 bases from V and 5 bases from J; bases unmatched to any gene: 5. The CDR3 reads CASSATGGPYGYTF. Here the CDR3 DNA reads TGTGCCAGCAGCGCAACAGGGGGCCCTTATGGCTACACCTTC.

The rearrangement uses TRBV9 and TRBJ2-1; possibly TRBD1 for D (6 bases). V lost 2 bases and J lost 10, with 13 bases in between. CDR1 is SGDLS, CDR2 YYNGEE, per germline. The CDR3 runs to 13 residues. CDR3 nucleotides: TGTGCCAGCAGCGTCGCCCAGGGGTTGGAGCAGTTCTTC. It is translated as CASSVAQGLEQFF.

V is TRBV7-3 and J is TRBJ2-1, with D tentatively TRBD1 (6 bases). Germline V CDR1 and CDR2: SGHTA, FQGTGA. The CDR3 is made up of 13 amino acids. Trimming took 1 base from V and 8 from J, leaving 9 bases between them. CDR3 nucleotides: TGTGCCAGCAGCTTAAACAGGGAGTATGAGCAGTTCTTC. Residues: CASSLNREYEQFF.